This record covers a single TCR beta chain. What it binds is not known. V was clipped by 4 bases and J by 4 bases, with 14 bases between them. CDR3 length equals 13 residues. In germline, CDR1 is SQVTM, CDR2 ANQGSEA. Reverse transcription used about 0.45 to 1 ug RNA and random hexamers. The CDR3 of TCR beta was amplified by immunoSEQ multiplex PCR across 54 Vbeta and 13 Jbeta. TCRdb called the immunoSEQ multiplex PCR reads again in MiXCR, with one record for every CDR3 protein. The sample has some 250,000 distinct CDR3 sequences; about 96% are singletons. This sample is drawn from a study of CD8 T cells in Susac syndrome. Study-wide context: Intravenous immunoglobulin alone or corticosteroids were being given to patients with Susac syndrome at blood draw, unless they were therapy-naive. General observations from the study: The authors acknowledged that the study's TCR sequencing and HLA analysis involved relatively few individuals.

The TCR was taken from a human donor with Susac syndrome. The genes are TRBV29-1 and TRBJ2-7; unclear D gene. What was sequenced was CD4+ T cells from PBMCs. CDR3 amino acids: CSVVFDPGYEQYF. CDR3 coding DNA: TGCAGCGTTGTGTTCGACCCTGGATACGAGCAGTACTTC.